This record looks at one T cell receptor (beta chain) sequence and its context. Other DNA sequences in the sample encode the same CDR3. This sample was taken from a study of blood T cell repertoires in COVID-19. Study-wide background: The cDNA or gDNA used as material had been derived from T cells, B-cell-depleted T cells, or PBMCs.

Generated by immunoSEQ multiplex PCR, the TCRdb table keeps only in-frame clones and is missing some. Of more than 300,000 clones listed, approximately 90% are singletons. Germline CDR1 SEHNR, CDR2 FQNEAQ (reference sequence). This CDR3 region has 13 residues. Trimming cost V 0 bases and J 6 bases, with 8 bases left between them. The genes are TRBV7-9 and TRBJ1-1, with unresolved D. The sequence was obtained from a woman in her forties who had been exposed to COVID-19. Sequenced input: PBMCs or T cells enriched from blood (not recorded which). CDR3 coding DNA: TGTGCCAGCAGCTTAGCGAGAGGCGCTGAAGCTTTCTTT. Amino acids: CASSLARGAEAFF.